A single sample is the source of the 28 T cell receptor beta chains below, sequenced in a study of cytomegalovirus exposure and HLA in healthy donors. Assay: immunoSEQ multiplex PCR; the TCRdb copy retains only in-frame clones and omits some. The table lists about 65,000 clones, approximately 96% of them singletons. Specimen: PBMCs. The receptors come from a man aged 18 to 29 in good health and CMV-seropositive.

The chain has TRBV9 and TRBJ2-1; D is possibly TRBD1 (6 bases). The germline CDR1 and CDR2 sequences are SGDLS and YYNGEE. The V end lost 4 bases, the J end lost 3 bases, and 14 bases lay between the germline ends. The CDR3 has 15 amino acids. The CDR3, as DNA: TGTGCCAGCAGCATTAATGACAGGAGCTACAATGAGCAGTTCTTC. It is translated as CASSINDRSYNEQFF. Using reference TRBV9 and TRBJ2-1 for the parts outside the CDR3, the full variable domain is DSGVTQTPKHLITATGQRVTLRCSPRSGDLSVYWYQQSLDQGLQFLIQYYNGEERAKGNILERFSAQQFPDLHSELNLSSLELGDSALYFCASSINDRSYNEQFFGPGTRLTVL.

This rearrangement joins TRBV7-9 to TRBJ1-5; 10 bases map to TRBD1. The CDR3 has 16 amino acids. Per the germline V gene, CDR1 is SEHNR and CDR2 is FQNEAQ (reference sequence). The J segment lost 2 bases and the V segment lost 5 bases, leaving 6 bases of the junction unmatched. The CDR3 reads CASSQTGGFGNQPQHF. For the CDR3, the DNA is TGTGCCAGCAGCCAGACAGGGGGCTTCGGCAATCAGCCCCAGCATTTT.

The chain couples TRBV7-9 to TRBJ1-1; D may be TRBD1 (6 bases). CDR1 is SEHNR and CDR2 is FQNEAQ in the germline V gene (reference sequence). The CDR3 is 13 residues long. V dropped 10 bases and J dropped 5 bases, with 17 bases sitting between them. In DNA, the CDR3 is TGTGCCACCTGGACAGTAGGGCTGACTGAAGCTTTCTTT. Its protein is CATWTVGLTEAFF. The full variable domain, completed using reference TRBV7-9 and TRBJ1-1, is DTGVSQNPRHKITKRGQNVTFRCDPISEHNRLYWYRQTLGQGPEFLTYFQNEAQLEKSRLLSDRFSAERPKGSFSTLEIQRTEQGDSAMYLCATWTVGLTEAFFGQGTRLTVV.

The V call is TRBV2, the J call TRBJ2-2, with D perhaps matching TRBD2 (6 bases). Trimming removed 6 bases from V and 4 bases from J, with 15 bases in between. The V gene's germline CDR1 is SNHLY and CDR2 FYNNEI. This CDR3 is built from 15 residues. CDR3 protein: CASRSQGLGTGELFF. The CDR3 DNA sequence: TGTGCCAGCAGATCCCAGGGACTCGGCACCGGGGAGCTGTTTTTT.

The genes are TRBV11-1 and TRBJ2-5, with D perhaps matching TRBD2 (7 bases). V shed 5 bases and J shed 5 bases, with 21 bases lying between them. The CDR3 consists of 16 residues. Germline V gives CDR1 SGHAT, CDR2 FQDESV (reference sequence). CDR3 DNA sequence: TGTGCCAGCAGCCCTTCCCCCGGGGGGCCTTGGGAGACCCAGTACTTC. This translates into CASSPSPGGPWETQYF.

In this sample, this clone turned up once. The CDR3: CASSKKASAYEQYF. CDR3 sequence (DNA): TGTGCCAGCAGTAAGAAGGCTAGCGCATACGAGCAGTACTTC. V gene TRBV6-5 combines with J gene TRBJ2-7, with D maybe TRBD2 (6 bases). Germline V gene lookup returns CDR1 MNHEY and CDR2 SVGAGI. Trimming cost V 5 bases and J 4 bases, with 15 bases left between them. The CDR3 has 14 residues.

DNA for the CDR3: TGCGCCAGCAGCTTGGACAGCGGGAGCTCCTACGAGCAGTACTTC. Translation: CASSLDSGSSYEQYF. The V call is TRBV5-1, the J call TRBJ2-7; TRBD2 aligns across 8 bases. The CDR3 length is 15 residues. Germline CDR1 SGHRS, CDR2 YFSETQ. The junction had 2 bases not matched to a gene; V was cut back by 0 bases and J by 0 bases.

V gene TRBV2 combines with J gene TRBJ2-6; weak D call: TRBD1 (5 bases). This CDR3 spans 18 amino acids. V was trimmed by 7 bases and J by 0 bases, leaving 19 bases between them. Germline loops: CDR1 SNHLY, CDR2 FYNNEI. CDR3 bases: TGTGCCAGCACTAAGGGCGGAGTTGGGGCCTCTGGGGCCAACGTCCTGACTTTC. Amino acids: CASTKGGVGASGANVLTF. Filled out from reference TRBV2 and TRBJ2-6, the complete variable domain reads EPEVTQTPSHQVTQMGQEVILRCVPISNHLYFYWYRQILGQKVEFLVSFYNNEISEKSEIFDDQFSVERPDGSNFTLKIRSTKLEDSAMYFCASTKGGVGASGANVLTFGAGSRLTVL.

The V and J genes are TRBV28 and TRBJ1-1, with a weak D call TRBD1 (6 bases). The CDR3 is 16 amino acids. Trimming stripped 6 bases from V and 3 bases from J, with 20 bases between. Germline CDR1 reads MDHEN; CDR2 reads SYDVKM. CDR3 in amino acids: CASSLANADRYTEAFF. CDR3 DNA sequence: TGTGCCAGCAGCTTAGCTAATGCAGACAGGTACACTGAAGCTTTCTTT.

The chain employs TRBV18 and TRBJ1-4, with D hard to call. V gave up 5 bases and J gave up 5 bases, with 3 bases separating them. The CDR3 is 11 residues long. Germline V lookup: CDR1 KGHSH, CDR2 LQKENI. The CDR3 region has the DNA TGTGCCAGCTCATCAAATGAAAAACTGTTTTTT. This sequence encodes CASSSNEKLFF.

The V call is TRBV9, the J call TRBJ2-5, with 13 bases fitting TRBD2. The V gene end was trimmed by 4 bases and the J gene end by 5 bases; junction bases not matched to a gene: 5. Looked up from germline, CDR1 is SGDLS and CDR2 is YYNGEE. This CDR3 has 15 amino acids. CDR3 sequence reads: CASSSGLAGSETQYF. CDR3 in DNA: TGTGCCAGCAGCTCGGGACTAGCGGGATCGGAGACCCAGTACTTC. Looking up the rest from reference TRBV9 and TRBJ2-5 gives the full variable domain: DSGVTQTPKHLITATGQRVTLRCSPRSGDLSVYWYQQSLDQGLQFLIQYYNGEERAKGNILERFSAQQFPDLHSELNLSSLELGDSALYFCASSSGLAGSETQYFGPGTRLLVL.

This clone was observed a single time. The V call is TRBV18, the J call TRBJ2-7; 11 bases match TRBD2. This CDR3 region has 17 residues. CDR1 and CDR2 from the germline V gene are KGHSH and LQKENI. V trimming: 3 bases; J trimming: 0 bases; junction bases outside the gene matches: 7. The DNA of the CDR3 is TGTGCCAGCTCACCTATACTCACTAGCGGGAGCTCCTACGAGCAGTACTTC. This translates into CASSPILTSGSSYEQYF.

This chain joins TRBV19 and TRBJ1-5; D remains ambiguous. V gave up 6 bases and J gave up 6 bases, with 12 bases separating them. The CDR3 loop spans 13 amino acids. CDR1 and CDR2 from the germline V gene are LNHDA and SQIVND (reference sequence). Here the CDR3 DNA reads TGTGCCAGTAGACTAGGAGAGGCTCAGCCCCAGCATTTT. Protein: CASRLGEAQPQHF.

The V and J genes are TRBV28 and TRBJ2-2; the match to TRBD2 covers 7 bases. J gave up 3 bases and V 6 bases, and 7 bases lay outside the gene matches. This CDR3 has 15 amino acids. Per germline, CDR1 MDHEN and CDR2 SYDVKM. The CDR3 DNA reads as TGTGCCAGCAGGCGGGCGGGAGTTGACACCGGGGAGCTGTTTTTT. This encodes CASRRAGVDTGELFF.

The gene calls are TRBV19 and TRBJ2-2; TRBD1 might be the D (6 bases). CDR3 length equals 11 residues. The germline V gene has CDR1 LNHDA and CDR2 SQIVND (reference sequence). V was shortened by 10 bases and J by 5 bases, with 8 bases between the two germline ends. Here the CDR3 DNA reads TGTGCCACCACAGGGACCGGGGAGCTGTTTTTT. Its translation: CATTGTGELFF.

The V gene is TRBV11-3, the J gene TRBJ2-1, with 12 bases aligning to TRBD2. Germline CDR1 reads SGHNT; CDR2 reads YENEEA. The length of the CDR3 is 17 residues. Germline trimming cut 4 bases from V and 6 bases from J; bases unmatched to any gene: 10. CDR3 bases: TGTGCCAGCAGCTCAAACACACCGACTAGCGGGGGCAATGAGCAGTTCTTC. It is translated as CASSSNTPTSGGNEQFF.

The CDR3, as DNA: TGCGCCAGCAGCGCCCAGGGGAACACTGAAGCTTTCTTT. Protein: CASSAQGNTEAFF. The chain uses TRBV4-3 and TRBJ1-1; TRBD1 might be the D (5 bases). There are 13 residues in the CDR3. Germline CDR1 is LGHNA and CDR2 is YSLEER. Deletions cut 5 bases from V and 1 base from J, with 8 bases between.

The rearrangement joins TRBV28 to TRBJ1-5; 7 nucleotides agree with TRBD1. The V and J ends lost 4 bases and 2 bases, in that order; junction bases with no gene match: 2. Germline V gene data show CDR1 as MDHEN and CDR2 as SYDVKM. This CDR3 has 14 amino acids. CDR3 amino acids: CASSSGTGNQPQHF. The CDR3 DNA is TGTGCCAGCAGTTCCGGGACAGGCAATCAGCCCCAGCATTTT.

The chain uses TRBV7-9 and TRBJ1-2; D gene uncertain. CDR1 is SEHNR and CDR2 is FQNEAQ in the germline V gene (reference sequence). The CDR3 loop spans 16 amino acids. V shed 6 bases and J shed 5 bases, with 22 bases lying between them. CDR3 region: CASRLPTRKDGYGYTF. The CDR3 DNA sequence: TGTGCCAGCAGACTCCCGACAAGGAAGGATGGGTATGGCTACACCTTC.

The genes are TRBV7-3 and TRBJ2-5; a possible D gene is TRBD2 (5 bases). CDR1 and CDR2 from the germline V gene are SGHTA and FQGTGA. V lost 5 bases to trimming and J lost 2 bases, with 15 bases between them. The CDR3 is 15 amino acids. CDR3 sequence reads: CASSRGLAQQETQYF. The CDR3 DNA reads TGTGCCAGCAGCCGCGGCTTAGCGCAACAAGAGACCCAGTACTTC.

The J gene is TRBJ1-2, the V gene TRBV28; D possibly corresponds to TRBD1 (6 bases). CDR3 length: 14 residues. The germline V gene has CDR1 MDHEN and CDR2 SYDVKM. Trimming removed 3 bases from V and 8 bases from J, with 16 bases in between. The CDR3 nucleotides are TGTGCCAGCAGTTTTCGGGGGGCATTTCTAGGCTACACCTTC. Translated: CASSFRGAFLGYTF.

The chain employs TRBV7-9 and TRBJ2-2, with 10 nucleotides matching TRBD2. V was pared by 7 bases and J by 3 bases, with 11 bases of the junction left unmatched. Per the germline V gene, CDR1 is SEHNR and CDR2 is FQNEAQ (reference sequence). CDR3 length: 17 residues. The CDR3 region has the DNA TGTGCCAGCAAAGCTCCCAGGGGGACTAGCGACACCGGGGAGCTGTTTTTT. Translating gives CASKAPRGTSDTGELFF. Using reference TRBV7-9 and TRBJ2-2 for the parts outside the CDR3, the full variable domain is DTGVSQNPRHKITKRGQNVTFRCDPISEHNRLYWYRQTLGQGPEFLTYFQNEAQLEKSRLLSDRFSAERPKGSFSTLEIQRTEQGDSAMYLCASKAPRGTSDTGELFFGEGSRLTVL.

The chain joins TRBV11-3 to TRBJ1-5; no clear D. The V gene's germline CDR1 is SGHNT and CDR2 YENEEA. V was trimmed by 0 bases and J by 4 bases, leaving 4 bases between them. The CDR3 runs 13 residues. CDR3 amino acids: CASSLDSNQPQHF. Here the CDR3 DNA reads TGTGCCAGCAGCTTAGATTCTAATCAGCCCCAGCATTTT. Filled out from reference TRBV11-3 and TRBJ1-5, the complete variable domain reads EAGVVQSPRYKIIEKKQPVAFWCNPISGHNTLYWYLQNLGQGPELLIRYENEEAVDDSQLPKDRFSAERLKGVDSTLKIQPAELGDSAVYLCASSLDSNQPQHFGDGTRLSIL.

In nucleotides, the CDR3 is TGTGCCAGCAGCTTCAGGGAGGGGGCAGATACGCAGTATTTT. Protein sequence: CASSFREGADTQYF. The chain recombines TRBV5-6 with TRBJ2-3; weak D call: TRBD2 (7 bases). Germline V gene lookup returns CDR1 SGHDT and CDR2 YYEEEE. The V end lost 2 bases, the J end lost 4 bases, and 11 bases lay between the germline ends. The CDR3 sequence is 14 residues long.

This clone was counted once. Here the CDR3 DNA reads TGTGCCATCAGTGAGTCGGAGGGCATCTCTGGAAACACCATATATTTT. It codes for CAISESEGISGNTIYF. This sequence joins TRBV10-3 and TRBJ1-3; D uncertain. The V gene lost 0 bases and the J gene lost 0 bases, with 9 bases spanning the gap. Germline values: CDR1 ENHRY, CDR2 SYGVKD. The CDR3 length is 16 residues.

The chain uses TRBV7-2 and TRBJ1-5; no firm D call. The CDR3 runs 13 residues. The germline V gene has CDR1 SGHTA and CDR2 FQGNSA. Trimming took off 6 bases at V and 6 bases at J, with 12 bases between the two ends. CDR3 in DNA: TGTGCCAGCAGTCCTGACATTTTTCAGCCCCAGCATTTT. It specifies CASSPDIFQPQHF.

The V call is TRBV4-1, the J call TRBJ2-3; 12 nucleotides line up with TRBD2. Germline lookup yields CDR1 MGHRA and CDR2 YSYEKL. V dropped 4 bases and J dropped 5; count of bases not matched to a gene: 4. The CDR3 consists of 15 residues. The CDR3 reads CASSPRTSGVDTQYF. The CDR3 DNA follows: TGCGCCAGCAGCCCGCGGACTAGCGGGGTAGATACGCAGTATTTT.

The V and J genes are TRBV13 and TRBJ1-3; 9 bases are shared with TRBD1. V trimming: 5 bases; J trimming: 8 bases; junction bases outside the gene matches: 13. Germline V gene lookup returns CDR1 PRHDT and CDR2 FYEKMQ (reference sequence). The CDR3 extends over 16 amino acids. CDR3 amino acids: CASSPTGGLGGDTIYF. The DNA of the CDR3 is TGTGCCAGCAGCCCGACAGGGGGATTGGGAGGGGACACCATATATTTT. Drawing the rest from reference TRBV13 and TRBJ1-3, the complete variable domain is AAGVIQSPRHLIKEKRETATLKCYPIPRHDTVYWYQQGPGQDPQFLISFYEKMQSDKGSIPDRFSAQQFSDYHSELNMSSLELGDSALYFCASSPTGGLGGDTIYFGEGSWLTVV.